Listed here is a single T cell receptor (beta chain). Its antigen is unidentified. At one of its ends the junction is not consistent with the germline gene, which may arise from a read error. The sample is drawn from a study of cytomegalovirus exposure and HLA in healthy donors. Study-wide context: Unique TCRs from HLA-typed donors, 70 million to 100 million of them, were held in an early data release. The study placed over 65% of its 398 genotyped donors in the Caucasian-associated ancestry cluster. Overall study findings and caveats: Listed as cytomegalovirus-associated were 170 or so TCR beta chains. What a later analysis reportedly showed was that an Asian-associated ancestry cluster had fewer N-insertions than the roughly 720-donor mean.

Primers included in the PCR were 60 Vbeta and 13 Jbeta primers. The repertoire was sequenced with immunoSEQ multiplex PCR; TCRdb's copy has only in-frame clones and lacks some. The sample holds around 210,000 clones, approximately 85% seen once. The CDR3 has 12 amino acids. The germline V gene has CDR1 SEHNR and CDR2 FQNEAQ (reference sequence). The rearrangement uses TRBV7-9 and TRBJ1-1; D remains unclear. The receptor was isolated from a girl aged 2 to 9 in good health and CMV-seronegative. The sequenced sample consisted of PBMCs. The CDR3 region is CSSSFAVTEAFF. CDR3 bases: TGTTCCAGCAGCTTTGCAGTCACTGAAGCTTTCTTT.